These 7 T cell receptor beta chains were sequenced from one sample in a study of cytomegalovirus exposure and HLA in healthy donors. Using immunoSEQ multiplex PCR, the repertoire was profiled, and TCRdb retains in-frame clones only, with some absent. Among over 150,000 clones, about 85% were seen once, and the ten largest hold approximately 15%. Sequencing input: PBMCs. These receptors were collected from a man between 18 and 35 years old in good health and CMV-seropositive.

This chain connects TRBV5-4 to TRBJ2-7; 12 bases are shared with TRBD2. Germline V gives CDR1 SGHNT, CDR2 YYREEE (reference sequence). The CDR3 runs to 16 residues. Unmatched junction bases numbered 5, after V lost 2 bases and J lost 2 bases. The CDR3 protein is CASSFRLAGGAYEQYF. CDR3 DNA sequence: TGTGCCAGCAGCTTTAGGCTAGCGGGAGGGGCCTACGAGCAGTACTTC.

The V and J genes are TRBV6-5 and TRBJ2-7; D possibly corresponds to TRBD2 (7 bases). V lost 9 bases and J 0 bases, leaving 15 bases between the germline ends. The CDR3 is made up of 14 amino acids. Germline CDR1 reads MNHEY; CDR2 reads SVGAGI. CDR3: CASESGGGSYEQYF. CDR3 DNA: TGTGCCAGTGAATCGGGGGGCGGCTCCTACGAGCAGTACTTC.

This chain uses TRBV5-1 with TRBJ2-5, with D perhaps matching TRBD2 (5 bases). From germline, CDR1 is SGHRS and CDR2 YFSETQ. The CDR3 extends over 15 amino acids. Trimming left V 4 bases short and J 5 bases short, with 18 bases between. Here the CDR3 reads CASSQRRGGWETQYF. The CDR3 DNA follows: TGCGCCAGCAGCCAACGTCGGGGTGGCTGGGAGACCCAGTACTTC.

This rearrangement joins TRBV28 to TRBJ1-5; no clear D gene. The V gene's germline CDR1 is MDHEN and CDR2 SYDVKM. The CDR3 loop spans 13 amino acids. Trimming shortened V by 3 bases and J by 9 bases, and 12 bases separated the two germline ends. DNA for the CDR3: TGTGCCAGCAGTTTCTCCTTTCCCGGGCCCCAGCATTTT. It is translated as CASSFSFPGPQHF. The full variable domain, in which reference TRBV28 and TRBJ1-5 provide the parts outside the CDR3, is DVKVTQSSRYLVKRTGEKVFLECVQDMDHENMFWYRQDPGLGLRLIYFSYDVKMKEKGDIPEGYSVSREKKERFSLILESASTNQTSMYLCASSFSFPGPQHFGDGTRLSIL.

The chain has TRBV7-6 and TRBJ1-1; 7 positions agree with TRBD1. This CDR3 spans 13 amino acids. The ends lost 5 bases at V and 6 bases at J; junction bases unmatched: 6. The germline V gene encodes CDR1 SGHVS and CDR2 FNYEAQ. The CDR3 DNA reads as TGTGCCAGCAGCCCCCACAGGGGACCTGAAGCTTTCTTT. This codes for CASSPHRGPEAFF. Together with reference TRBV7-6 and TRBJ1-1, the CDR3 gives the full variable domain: GAGVSQSPRYKVTKRGQDVALRCDPISGHVSLYWYRQALGQGPEFLTYFNYEAQQDKSGLPNDRFSAERPEGSISTLTIQRTEQRDSAMYRCASSPHRGPEAFFGQGTRLTVV.

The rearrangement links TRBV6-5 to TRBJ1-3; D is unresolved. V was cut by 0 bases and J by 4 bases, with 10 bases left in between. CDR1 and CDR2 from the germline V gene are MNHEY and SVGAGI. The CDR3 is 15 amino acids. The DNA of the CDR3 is TGTGCCAGCAGTTACTCTTCGGTCCCAGGAAACACCATATATTTT. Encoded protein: CASSYSSVPGNTIYF.

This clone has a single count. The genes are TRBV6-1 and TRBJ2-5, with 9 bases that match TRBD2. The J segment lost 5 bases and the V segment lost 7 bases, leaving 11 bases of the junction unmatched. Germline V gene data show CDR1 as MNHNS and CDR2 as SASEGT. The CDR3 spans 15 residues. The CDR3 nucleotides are TGTGCCAGCACCGAAGGGGGGACTAGCAGTGAGACCCAGTACTTC. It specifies CASTEGGTSSETQYF.